Given below is one T cell receptor beta chain in context. Its antigen is unknown. Sequence at one end of the junction differs from germline and may be a read error. This entry comes from a study of post-analysis software for immune sequencing data. Unique-molecular-identifier-tagged TCR beta cDNA libraries were used. MiXCR, applied by TCRdb to the PCR reads, yields one record per CDR3 protein. Of hundreds of thousands of distinct CDR3 sequences listed, roughly three fifths are singletons. The study, taken as a whole, reports: The five TRBV segments detected at higher frequency in patients than in controls included TRBV5-6, TRBV5-1 and TRBV20-1. Patients with multiple sclerosis recorded significantly lower normalized Chao1 diversity than controls, the study found. Batch-mates among the samples co-clustered strongly by F measure.

CDR1 is SGHAT and CDR2 is FQNNGV in the germline V gene. The CDR3 has 14 amino acids. V gene TRBV11-2 combines with J gene TRBJ2-3; 7 bases align to TRBD2. This sequence originates from a girl aged 2 to 9 with multiple sclerosis. The source material was blood. The DNA of the CDR3 is TGTGCCTGCAGACTGCGGGGGAACCCAGATACGCAGTATTTT. It translates to CACRLRGNPDTQYF.